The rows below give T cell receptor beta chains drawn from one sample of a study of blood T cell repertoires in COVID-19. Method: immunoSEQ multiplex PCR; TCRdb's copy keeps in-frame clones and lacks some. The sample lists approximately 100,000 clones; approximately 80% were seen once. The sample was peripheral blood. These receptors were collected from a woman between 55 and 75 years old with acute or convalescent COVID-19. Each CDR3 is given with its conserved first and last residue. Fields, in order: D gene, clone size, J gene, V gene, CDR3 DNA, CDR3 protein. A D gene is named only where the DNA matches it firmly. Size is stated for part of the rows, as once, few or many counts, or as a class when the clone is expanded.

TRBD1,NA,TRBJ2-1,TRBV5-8,TGTGCCAGCAGCTTCGACAGGGGATATGAGCAGTTCTTC,CASSFDRGYEQFF
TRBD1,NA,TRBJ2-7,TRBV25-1,TGTGCCAGCAGTGGTGACAGGGAAACTACCTACGAGCAGTACTTC,CASSGDRETTYEQYF
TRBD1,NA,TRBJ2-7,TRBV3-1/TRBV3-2,TGTGCCAGCAGCCAAGGGACAGGGGAAGGCGAGCAGTACTTC,CASSQGTGEGEQYF
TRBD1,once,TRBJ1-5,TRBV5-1,TGCGCCAGCAGGGCTGGGACAGACTATCAGCCCCAGCATTTT,CASRAGTDYQPQHF
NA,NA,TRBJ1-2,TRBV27,TGTGCCAGCAGTTTATCCTCGACTGAGAGTGGCTACACCTTC,CASSLSSTESGYTF
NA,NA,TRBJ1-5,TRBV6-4,TGTGCCAGCAGATCTATAGACATTAGCAATCAGCCCCAGCATTTT,CASRSIDISNQPQHF
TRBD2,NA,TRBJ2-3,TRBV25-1,TGTGCCAGCAGTGGACTAGCGGGGATAACAGATACGCAGTATTTT,CASSGLAGITDTQYF
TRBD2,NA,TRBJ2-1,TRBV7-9,TGTGCCAGCAGCTTAATCAGCGGGAGGTACGTTGAGCAGTTCTTC,CASSLISGRYVEQFF
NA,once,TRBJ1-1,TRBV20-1,TGCAGTGCTAGAGGGCCCTCAGAAGCTTTCTTT,CSARGPSEAFF
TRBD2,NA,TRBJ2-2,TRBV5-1,TGCGCCAGCAGATGGACTAGCGGCACCGGGGAGCTGTTTTTT,CASRWTSGTGELFF
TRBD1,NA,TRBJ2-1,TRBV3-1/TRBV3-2,TGTGCCAGCAGCCCAACATGGGGACAGGGGTCCAATGAGCAGTTCTTC,CASSPTWGQGSNEQFF
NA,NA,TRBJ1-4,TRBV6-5,TGTGCCAGCAGTATTGGGGCGGACGAAAAACTGTTTTTT,CASSIGADEKLFF
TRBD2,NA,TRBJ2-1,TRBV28,TGTGCCAGCAGCTCTCCTAGCGGGAGAATAAATGAGCAGTTCTTC,CASSSPSGRINEQFF
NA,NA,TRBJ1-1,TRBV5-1,TGCGCCAGCAGCCTGACAACCCCGAACACTGAAGCTTTCTTT,CASSLTTPNTEAFF
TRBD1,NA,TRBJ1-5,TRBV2,TGTGCCAGCAGTTCCACCGGGACAGCGAATAGCAATCAGCCCCAGCATTTT,CASSSTGTANSNQPQHF
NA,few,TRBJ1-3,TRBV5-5,TGTGCCAGCAGCGAGGGCATCCTCTCTGGAAACACCATATATTTT,CASSEGILSGNTIYF
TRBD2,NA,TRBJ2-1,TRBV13,TGTGCCAGCAGCCAACCTATGAGAACTAGCGGGGGAAACAATGAGCAGTTCTTC,CASSQPMRTSGGNNEQFF
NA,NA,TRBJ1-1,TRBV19,TGTGCCAGTAGTATTGAGACAGGCGAAACTGAAGCTTTCTTT,CASSIETGETEAFF
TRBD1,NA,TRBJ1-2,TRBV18,TGTGCCAGCTCACCGCGACAGGGAGAGGGGATTGGCTACACCTTC,CASSPRQGEGIGYTF
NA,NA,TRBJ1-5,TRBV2,TGTGCCAGCACCGAGGATCCGAGGTATGGCAATCAGCCCCAGCATTTT,CASTEDPRYGNQPQHF
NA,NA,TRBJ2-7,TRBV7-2,TGTGCCAGCAGCTTTACCAGGGAATCCTACGAGCAGTACTTC,CASSFTRESYEQYF
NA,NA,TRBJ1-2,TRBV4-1,TGCGCCAGCAGCCAGGAGGAGAGGATGAACTATGGCTACACCTTC,CASSQEERMNYGYTF
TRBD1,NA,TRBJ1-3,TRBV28,TGTGCCAGCATCCTAGGGGGCGCTGGAAACACCATATATTTT,CASILGGAGNTIYF
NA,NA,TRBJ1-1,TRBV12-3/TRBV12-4,TGTGCCAGCATAAACAGGGTGAACACTGAAGCTTTCTTT,CASINRVNTEAFF
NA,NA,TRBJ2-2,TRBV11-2,TGTGCCAGCAGCCGGGACTCCCTCCCAACCGGGGAGCTGTTTTTT,CASSRDSLPTGELFF
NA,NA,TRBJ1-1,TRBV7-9,TGTGCCAGCAGCTACTTGGACAGTTCTGAAGCTTTCTTT,CASSYLDSSEAFF
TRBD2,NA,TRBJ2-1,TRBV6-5,TGTGCCAGCAGTCTCGGGGGGGCCGGGTTCAATGAGCAGTTCTTC,CASSLGGAGFNEQFF
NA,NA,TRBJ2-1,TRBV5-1,TGCGCCAGCAGCCCTTCGGGGCGGGGGCCCTACAATGAGCAGTTCTTC,CASSPSGRGPYNEQFF
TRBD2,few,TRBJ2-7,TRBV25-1,TGTGCCAGCAGTCTACGGGAGGGCGCCTACGAGCAGTACTTC,CASSLREGAYEQYF
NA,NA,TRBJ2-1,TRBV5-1,TGCGCCAGCAGGCCGGGGTTAAGCTCCTACAATGAGCAGTTCTTC,CASRPGLSSYNEQFF
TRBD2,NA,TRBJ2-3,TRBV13,TGTGCCAGCAGCTTAGAGACTCGGGCTAGCGGGAGCACAGATACGCAGTATTTT,CASSLETRASGSTDTQYF
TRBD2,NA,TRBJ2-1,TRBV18,TGTGCCAGCTCACCACAGCGGGGGCCTTACAATGAGCAGTTCTTC,CASSPQRGPYNEQFF
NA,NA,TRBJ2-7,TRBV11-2,TGTGCCAGCTCTCAGGCCTACGAGCAGTACTTC,CASSQAYEQYF
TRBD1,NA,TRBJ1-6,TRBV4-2,TGTGCCAGCAGCCAAGAGGGACAGAATAATTCACCCCTCCACTTT,CASSQEGQNNSPLHF
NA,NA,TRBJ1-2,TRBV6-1,TGTGCCAGCAGTGAAGTCGTGGGCAGGGGCAACTATGGCTACACCTTC,CASSEVVGRGNYGYTF
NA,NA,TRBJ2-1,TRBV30,TGTGCCTGGAGTGTACGAGGGAGCGCCTACAATGAGCAGTTCTTC,CAWSVRGSAYNEQFF
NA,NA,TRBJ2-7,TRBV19,TGTGCCAGTAGTATACAGGGTATTGACTACGAGCAGTACTTC,CASSIQGIDYEQYF
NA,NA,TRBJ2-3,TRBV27,TGTGCCAGCACCCCTAGGCGGGCAGATACGCAGTATTTT,CASTPRRADTQYF
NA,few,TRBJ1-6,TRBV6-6,TGTGCCAGCAGTTACTCAACAGCACCCCTCCACTTT,CASSYSTAPLHF
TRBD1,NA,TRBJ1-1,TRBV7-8,TGTGCCAGCAGCTTAACAGGGGCGGGCACTGAAGCTTTCTTT,CASSLTGAGTEAFF
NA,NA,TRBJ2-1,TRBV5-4,TGTGCCAGCAGCTTCCAGTACAATGAGCAGTTCTTC,CASSFQYNEQFF
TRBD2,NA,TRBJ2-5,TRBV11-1,TGTGCCAGCAGCCCCGCCCGACTAGCGGGACAAGAGACCCAGTACTTC,CASSPARLAGQETQYF
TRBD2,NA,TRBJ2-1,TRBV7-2,TGTGCCAGCAGCCACCTGGCTAGCGGATACAATGAGCAGTTCTTC,CASSHLASGYNEQFF
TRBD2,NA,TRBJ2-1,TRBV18,TGTGCCAGCTCCCTACCGAGCGGGAGTCGCGGCAATGAGCAGTTCTTC,CASSLPSGSRGNEQFF
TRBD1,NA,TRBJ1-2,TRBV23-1,TGCGCCAGCACCGGTGACAGGGCTTGGTACTATGGCTACACCTTC,CASTGDRAWYYGYTF
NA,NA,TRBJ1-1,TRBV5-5,TGTGCCAGCAGCCGCCAGATTACAAATCAGGGCACTGAAGCTTTCTTT,CASSRQITNQGTEAFF
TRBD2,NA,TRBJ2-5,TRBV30,TGTGCCTGGCGTCCGGGACTAGCTAAAGAGACCCAGTACTTC,CAWRPGLAKETQYF
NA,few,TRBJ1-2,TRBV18,TGTGCCAGCTCACCTAGCCCGGGGAACTATGGCTACACCTTC,CASSPSPGNYGYTF
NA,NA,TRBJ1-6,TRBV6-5,TGTGCCAGCAGTTACTGGCGGGACGGAAATTCACCCCTCCACTTT,CASSYWRDGNSPLHF
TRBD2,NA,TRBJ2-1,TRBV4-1,TGCGCCAGCAGCCAAGTAACGGGGGGGCGTAATGAGCAGTTCTTC,CASSQVTGGRNEQFF
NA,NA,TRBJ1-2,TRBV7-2,TGTGCCAGCAGGCTCCCCTGGACAGCTAACTATGGCTACACCTTC,CASRLPWTANYGYTF
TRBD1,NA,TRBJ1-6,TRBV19,TGTGCCAGTAGTCAGACAGGGTGGAATTCACCCCTCCACTTT,CASSQTGWNSPLHF